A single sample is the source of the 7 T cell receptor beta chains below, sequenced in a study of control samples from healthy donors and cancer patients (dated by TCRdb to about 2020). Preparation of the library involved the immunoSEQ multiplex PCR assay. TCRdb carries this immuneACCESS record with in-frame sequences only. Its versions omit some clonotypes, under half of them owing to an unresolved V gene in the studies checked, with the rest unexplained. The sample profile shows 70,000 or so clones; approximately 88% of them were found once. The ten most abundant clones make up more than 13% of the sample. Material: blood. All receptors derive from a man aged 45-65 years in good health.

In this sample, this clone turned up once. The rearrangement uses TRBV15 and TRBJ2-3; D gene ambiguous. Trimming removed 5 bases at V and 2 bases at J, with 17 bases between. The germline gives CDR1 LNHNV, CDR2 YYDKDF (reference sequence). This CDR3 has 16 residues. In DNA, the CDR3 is TGTGCCACCAGCCCTCAAAAATGGCGGAACACAGATACGCAGTATTTT. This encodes CATSPQKWRNTDTQYF.

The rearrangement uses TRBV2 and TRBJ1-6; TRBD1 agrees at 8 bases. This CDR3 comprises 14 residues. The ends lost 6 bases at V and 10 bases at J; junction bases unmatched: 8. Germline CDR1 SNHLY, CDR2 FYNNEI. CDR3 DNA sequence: TGTGCCAGCAGGTCTACAGGGGGGCAATCACCCCTCCACTTT. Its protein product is CASRSTGGQSPLHF.

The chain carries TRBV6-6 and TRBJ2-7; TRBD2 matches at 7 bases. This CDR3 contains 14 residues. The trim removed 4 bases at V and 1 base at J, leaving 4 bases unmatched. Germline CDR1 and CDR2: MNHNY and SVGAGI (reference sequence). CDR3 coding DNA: TGTGCCAGCAGTTGGCGGGAGTCTTCCTACGAGCAGTACTTC. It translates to CASSWRESSYEQYF.

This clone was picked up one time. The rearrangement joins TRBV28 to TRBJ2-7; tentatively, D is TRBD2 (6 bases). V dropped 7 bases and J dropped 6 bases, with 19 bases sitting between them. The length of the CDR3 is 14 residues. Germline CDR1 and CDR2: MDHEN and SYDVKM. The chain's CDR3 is CASINSGPGFEQYF. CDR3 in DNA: TGTGCCAGCATTAATAGCGGCCCGGGGTTCGAGCAGTACTTC.

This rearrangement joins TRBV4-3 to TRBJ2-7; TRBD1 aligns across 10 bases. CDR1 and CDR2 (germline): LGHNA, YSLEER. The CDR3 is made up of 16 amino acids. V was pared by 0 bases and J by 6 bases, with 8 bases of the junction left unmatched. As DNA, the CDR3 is TGCGCCAGCAGCCAAGATCAGGGGACAGGGGTTCTCGAGCAGTACTTC. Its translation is CASSQDQGTGVLEQYF.

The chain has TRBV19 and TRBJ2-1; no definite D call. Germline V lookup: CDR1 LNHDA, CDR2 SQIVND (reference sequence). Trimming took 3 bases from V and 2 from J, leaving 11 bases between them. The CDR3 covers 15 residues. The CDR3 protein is CASSMANPPYNEQFF. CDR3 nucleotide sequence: TGTGCCAGTAGTATGGCGAACCCCCCCTACAATGAGCAGTTCTTC.

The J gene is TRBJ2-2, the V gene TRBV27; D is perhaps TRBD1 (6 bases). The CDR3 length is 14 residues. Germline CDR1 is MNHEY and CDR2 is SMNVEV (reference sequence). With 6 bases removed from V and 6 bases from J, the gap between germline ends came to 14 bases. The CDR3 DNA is TGTGCCAGCAGCCCCTGGTCAGGGGCCGGGGAGCTGTTTTTT. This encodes CASSPWSGAGELFF.